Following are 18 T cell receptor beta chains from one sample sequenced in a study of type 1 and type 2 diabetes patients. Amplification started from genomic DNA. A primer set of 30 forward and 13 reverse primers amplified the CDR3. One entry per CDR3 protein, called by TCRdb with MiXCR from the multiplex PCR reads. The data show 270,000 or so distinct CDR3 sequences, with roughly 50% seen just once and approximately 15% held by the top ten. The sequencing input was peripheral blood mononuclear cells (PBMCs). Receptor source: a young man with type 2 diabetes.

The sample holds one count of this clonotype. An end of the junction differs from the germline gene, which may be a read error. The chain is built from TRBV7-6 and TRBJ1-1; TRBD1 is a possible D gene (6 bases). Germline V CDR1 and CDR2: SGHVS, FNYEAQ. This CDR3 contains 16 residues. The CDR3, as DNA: TGCGCCACCTCGAGGACAGTCGGGGCTGGTGACACTGAAGCTTTCTTT. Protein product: CATSRTVGAGDTEAFF.

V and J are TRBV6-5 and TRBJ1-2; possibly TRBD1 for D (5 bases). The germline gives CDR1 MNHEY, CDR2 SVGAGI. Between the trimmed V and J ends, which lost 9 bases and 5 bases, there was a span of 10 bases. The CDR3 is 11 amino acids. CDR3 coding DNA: TGTGCCAGTCAGGGATGGTATGGCTACACCTTC. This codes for CASQGWYGYTF.

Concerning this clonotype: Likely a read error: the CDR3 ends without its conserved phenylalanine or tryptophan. CDR3 protein: CASSSRGEPTNEKLFS. The CDR3 nucleotides are TGTGCCAGCAGCTCAAGGGGGGAACCAACTAATGAAAAACTGTTTTCT. This sequence joins TRBV7-2 and TRBJ1-4; maybe TRBD1 (6 bases). V shed 4 bases and J shed 0 bases, with 12 bases lying between them. The CDR3 loop spans 16 amino acids. Germline CDR1 and CDR2: SGHTA and FQGNSA.

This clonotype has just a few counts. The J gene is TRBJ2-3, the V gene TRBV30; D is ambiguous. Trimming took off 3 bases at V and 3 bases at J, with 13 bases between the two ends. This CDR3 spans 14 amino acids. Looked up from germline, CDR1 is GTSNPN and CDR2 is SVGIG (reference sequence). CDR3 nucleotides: TGTGCCTGGAGACTTGGTGTAGGAACAGATACGCAGTATTTT. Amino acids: CAWRLGVGTDTQYF.

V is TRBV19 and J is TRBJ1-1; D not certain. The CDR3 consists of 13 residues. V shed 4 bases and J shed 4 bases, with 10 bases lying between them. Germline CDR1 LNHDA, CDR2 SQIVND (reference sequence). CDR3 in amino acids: CASSTLGGTEAFF. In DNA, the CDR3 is TGTGCCAGTAGTACCCTGGGTGGCACTGAAGCTTTCTTT.

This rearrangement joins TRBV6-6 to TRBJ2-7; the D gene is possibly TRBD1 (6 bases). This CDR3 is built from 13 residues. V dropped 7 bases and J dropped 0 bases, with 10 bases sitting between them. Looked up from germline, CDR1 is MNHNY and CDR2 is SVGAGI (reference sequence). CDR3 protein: CASTQGGSYEQYF. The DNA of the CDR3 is TGTGCCAGCACCCAAGGGGGCTCCTACGAGCAGTACTTC.

The CDR3 nucleotides are TGTGCCAGTAGTATAGGCAGGGACCTCACAGATACGCAGTATTTT. This gives the protein CASSIGRDLTDTQYF. The V and J genes are TRBV19 and TRBJ2-3; D may be TRBD1 or TRBD2 (5 bases each). Germline assignment: CDR1 LNHDA and CDR2 SQIVND (reference sequence). The CDR3 contains 15 residues. Between the trimmed V and J ends, which lost 1 base and 2 bases, there was a span of 10 bases.

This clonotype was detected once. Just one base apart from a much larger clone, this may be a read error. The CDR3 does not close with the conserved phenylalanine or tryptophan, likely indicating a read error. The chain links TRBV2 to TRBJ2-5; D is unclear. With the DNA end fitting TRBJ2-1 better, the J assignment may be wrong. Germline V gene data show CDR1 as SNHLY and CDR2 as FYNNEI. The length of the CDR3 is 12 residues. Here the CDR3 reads CASSRPYNEQFS. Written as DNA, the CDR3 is TGTGCCTCTTCGCGGCCCTACAATGAGCAGTTCTCC.

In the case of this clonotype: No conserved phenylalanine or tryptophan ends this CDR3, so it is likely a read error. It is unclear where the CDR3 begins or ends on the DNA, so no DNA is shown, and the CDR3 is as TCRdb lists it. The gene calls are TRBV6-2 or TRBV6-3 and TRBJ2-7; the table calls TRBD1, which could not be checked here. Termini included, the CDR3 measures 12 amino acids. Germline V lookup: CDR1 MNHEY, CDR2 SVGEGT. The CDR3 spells CASSSPFKEGGL.

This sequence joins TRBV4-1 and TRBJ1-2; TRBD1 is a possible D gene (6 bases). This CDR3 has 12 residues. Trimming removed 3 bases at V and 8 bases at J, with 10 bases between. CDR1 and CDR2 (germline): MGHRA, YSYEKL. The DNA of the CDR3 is TGCGCCAGCAGCCACGGGACATCGGGCTACACCTTC. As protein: CASSHGTSGYTF.

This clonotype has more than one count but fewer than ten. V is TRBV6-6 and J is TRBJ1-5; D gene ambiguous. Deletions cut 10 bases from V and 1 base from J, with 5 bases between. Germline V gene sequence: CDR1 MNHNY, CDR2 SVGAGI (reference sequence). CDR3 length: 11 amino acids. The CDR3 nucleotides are TGTGCCACCGCAAGCAATCAGCCCCAGCATTTT. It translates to CATASNQPQHF.

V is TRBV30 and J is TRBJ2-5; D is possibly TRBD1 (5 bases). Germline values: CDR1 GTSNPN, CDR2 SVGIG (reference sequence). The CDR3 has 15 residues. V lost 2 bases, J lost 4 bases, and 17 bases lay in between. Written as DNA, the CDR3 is TGTGCCTGGAGTCTAGGTCAGGGAAGGGCAGAGACCCAGTACTTC. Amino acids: CAWSLGQGRAETQYF. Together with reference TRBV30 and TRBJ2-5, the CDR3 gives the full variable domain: SQTIHQWPATLVQPVGSPLSLECTVEGTSNPNLYWYRQAAGRGLQLLFYSVGIGQISSEVPQNLSASRPQDRQFILSSKKLLLSDSGFYLCAWSLGQGRAETQYFGPGTRLLVL.

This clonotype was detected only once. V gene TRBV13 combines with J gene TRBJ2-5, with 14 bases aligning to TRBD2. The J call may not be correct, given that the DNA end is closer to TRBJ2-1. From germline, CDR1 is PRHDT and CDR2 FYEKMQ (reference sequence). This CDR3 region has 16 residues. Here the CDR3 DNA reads TGTGCCAGCAGCTATTGGACTAGCGGGGGGTGGAATGAGCAGTTCTTC. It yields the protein CASSYWTSGGWNEQFF.

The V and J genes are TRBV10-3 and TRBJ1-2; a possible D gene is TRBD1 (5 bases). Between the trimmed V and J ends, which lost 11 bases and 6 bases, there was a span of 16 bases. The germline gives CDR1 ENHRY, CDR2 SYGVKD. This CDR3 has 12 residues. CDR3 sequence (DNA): TGTGCCGGGGCTCGGGGTGGGGATGGCTACACCTTC. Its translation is CAGARGGDGYTF.

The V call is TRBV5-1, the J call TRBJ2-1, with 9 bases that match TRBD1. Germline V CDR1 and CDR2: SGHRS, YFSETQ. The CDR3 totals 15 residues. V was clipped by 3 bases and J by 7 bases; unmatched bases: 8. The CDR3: CASSSRDRVMNEQFF. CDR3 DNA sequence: TGCGCCAGCAGCTCCCGGGACAGGGTAATGAATGAGCAGTTCTTC.

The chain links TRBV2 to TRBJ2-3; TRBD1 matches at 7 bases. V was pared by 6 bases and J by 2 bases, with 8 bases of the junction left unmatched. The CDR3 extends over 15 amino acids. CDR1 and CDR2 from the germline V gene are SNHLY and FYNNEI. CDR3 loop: CASSLETGTTDTQYF. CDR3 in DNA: TGTGCCAGCAGCTTGGAGACAGGGACCACAGATACGCAGTATTTT.

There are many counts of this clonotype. The CDR3 coding sequence is TGTGCCAGCAGTGCTCGAAGGAATTCACCCCTCCACTTT. Translation: CASSARRNSPLHF. The V call is TRBV2, the J call TRBJ1-6; D not resolved. Trimming stripped 4 bases from V and 7 bases from J, with 8 bases between. The CDR3 contains 13 residues. Germline CDR1 reads SNHLY; CDR2 reads FYNNEI.

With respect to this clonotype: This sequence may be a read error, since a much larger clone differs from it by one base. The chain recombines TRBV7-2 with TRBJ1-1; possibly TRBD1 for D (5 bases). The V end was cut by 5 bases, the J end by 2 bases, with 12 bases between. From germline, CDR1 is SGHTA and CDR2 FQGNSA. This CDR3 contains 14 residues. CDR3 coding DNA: TGTGCCAGCAGCGCCTCGGGGGGAAACACTGAAGCTTTCTTT. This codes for CASSASGGNTEAFF.